This TCR beta chain was captured by sequencing in a study of blood T cells in healthy people across ages. Study conclusions and caveats: The CMV status of each donor remained undetermined, and this could have confounded shifts in expanded clonotypes. As naive T cell percentage varied, TCR beta diversity correlated strongly with it. Unsorted PBMCs prevented conclusive naive versus antigen-experienced comparison.

Regarding this clonotype: Its specificity is unknown.

A J-beta primer mix and a sample-barcoded 5' primer were used in a second PCR of about 7 to 12 cycles. TCRdb analysed the 5' RACE reads with MiXCR anew, one entry per CDR3 protein. The table lists around 900,000 distinct CDR3 sequences, roughly 51% of them singletons. The CDR3 is made up of 17 amino acids. Germline assignment: CDR1 KGHDR and CDR2 SFDVKD. V was shortened by 6 bases and J by 1 base, with 18 bases between the two germline ends. V usage is TRBV24-1 and J usage is TRBJ2-1, with D hard to call. Sequencing was performed on blood. This clonotype originated in a woman aged 55-69 years in good health. The DNA of the CDR3 is TGTGCCACCAGTAGGTCGTCGACCCAATATTCCTACAATGAGCAGTTCTTC. Translation gives CATSRSSTQYSYNEQFF.